This T cell receptor (beta chain) is drawn from a study of OX40 agonist ivuxolimab in advanced cancers. This CDR3 has 15 amino acids. CDR1 is SGHNT, CDR2 YYREEE, per germline (reference sequence). V shed 3 bases and J 3 bases; nucleotides not matched to a gene: 7. Some clones are missing from TCRdb's copy, which holds only in-frame ones; the method was immunoSEQ multiplex PCR. Of about 26,000 clones listed, just under 85% are singletons. This clone appeared once. The chain recombines TRBV5-4 with TRBJ2-5; 8 bases fit TRBD1. The sample in question was CD4+ or CD8+ T cells sorted from blood, obtained in a trial of the OX40 agonist ivuxolimab. This clonotype was sampled from an adult with an advanced solid tumor such as melanoma, head and neck, liver or kidney cancer. The CDR3 sequence: CASSSEPTGEETQYF. CDR3 DNA sequence: TGTGCCAGCAGCTCCGAGCCGACAGGGGAAGAGACCCAGTACTTC.